This note documents a single T cell receptor beta chain sequence. Its antigen is unknown. The sample is drawn from a study of shared clonotypes between healthy human individuals. Findings and caveats of the study: Larger estimated richness was generally seen in naive subsets than in memory subsets.

V gave up 5 bases and J gave up 2 bases; unmatched junction bases: 6. Germline V gives CDR1 MNHEY, CDR2 SVGAGI. This CDR3 has 14 residues. Deep was the level used in running the assay. Only in-frame clones appear in the TCRdb table, and some are missing; sequencing was by immunoSEQ multiplex PCR. Of about 1 million clones in the sample, 70% to 80% were seen once. The chain recombines TRBV6-5 with TRBJ2-7; TRBD1 aligns across 7 bases. This TCR was sampled from a man between 18 and 29 years old in good health. Sequencing was carried out using memory CD4+ T cells sorted from blood. The subset is: CD45RA-negative fraction. CDR3 DNA: TGTGCCAGCAGTGACGGACAGGCCCCCTACGAGCAGTACTTC. Translating it yields CASSDGQAPYEQYF.